These 2 T cell receptor beta chains were sequenced from one sample in a study of identical twins. TCRdb reprocessed the 5' RACE reads via MiXCR and lists one record per CDR3 protein. The data contain some 300,000 distinct CDR3 sequences, more than 9% of them singletons. The same specimen was also included in a second study, on yellow fever vaccine responses in identical twins.

Sequences were obtained from CD8+ T cells sorted from blood. Receptors were obtained from a woman aged 18-29 years in good health.

In its sample, this clonotype was seen many times. The chain links TRBV12-3 or TRBV12-4 to TRBJ2-2, with D perhaps TRBD1 (5 bases). The CDR3 totals 14 residues. The V end lost 3 bases, the J end lost 1 base, and 6 bases lay between the germline ends. The CDR3 region has the DNA TGTGCCAGCAGTTTTGACAGGAACACCGGGGAGCTGTTTTTT. It is translated as CASSFDRNTGELFF.

This clonotype was found many times. J is TRBJ2-5 and V is TRBV29-1, with unresolved D. The CDR3 sequence is 13 residues long. Germline V CDR1 and CDR2: SQVTM, ANQGSEA. V was pared by 4 bases and J by 4 bases, with 13 bases between. CDR3 DNA: TGCAGCGTTGGTATTTCTCCCGGAGAGACCCAGTACTTC. Translated: CSVGISPGETQYF. The full variable domain, completed using reference TRBV29-1 and TRBJ2-5, is SAVISQKPSRDICQRGTSLTIQCQVDSQVTMMFWYRQQPGQSLTLIATANQGSEATYESGFVIDKFPISRPNLTFSTLTVSNMSPEDSSIYLCSVGISPGETQYFGPGTRLLVL.